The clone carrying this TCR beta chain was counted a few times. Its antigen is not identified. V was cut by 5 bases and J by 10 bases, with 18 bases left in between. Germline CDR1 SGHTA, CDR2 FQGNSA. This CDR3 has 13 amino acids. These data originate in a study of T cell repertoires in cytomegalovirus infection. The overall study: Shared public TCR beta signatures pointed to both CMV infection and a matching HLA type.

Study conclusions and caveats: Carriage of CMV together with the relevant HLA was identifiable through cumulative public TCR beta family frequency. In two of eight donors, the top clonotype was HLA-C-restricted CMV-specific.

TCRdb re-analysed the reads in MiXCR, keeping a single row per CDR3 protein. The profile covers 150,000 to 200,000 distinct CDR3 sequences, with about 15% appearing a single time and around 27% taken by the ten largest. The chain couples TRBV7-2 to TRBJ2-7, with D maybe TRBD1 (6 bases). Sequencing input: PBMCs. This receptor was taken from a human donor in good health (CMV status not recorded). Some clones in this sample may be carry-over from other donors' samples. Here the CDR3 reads CASSPSTGIGQYF. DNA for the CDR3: TGTGCCAGCAGCCCGTCTACAGGGATTGGTCAGTACTTC.